A single sample is the source of the 19 T cell receptor beta chains below, sequenced in a study of monozygotic twins with inflammatory bowel disease. TCRdb reprocessed the 5' RACE reads, keeping one entry per CDR3 protein, no DNA. The sample has approximately 400,000 distinct CDR3 sequences, and its top ten clones hold 2% to 3%. The sample comprised blood. Receptor source: a human donor with ulcerative colitis or Crohn's disease, or a healthy co-twin of an affected twin (not recorded which).

V usage is TRBV2 and J usage is TRBJ2-5; absent DNA, TCRdb's TRBD1 call cannot be checked. The length of the CDR3 is 15 residues. In germline, CDR1 is SNHLY, CDR2 FYNNEI. The CDR3 sequence is CASSAGQGDVKTQYF.

The chain links TRBV28 to TRBJ2-3; the D call from TCRdb, TRBD2, cannot be confirmed without DNA. The V gene's germline CDR1 is MDHEN and CDR2 SYDVKM. The CDR3 extends over 12 amino acids. CDR3 in amino acids: CASTQQGGTQYF.

The CDR3 spells CASMRSNEQFF. The V gene is TRBV12-3 or TRBV12-4, the J gene TRBJ2-1. CDR3 length: 11 residues.

The chain has TRBV7-2 and TRBJ2-7; TCRdb returns TRBD2, unconfirmable since there is no DNA. There are 15 residues in the CDR3. Germline CDR1 and CDR2: SGHTA and FQGNSA. CDR3 amino acids: CASSQGTSIGYEQYF. Combining the CDR3 with reference TRBV7-2 and TRBJ2-7 gives the whole variable domain GAGVSQSPSNKVTEKGKDVELRCDPISGHTALYWYRQSLGQGLEFLIYFQGNSAPDKSGLPSDRFSAERTGGSVSTLTIQRTQQEDSAVYLCASSQGTSIGYEQYFGPGTRLTVT.

J is TRBJ2-3 and V is TRBV20-1; TCRdb returns TRBD2, unconfirmable since there is no DNA. This CDR3 contains 16 residues. CDR1 and CDR2 from the germline V gene are DFQATT and SNEGSKA (reference sequence). Here the CDR3 reads CSARATSGGGADTQYF.

The V gene is TRBV12-3 or TRBV12-4, the J gene TRBJ1-6; the TCRdb call, TRBD1, lacks DNA for checking. This CDR3 has 19 amino acids. CDR3 sequence reads: CASSLDRGQISSYNSPLHF.

The chain joins TRBV20-1 to TRBJ2-3; absent DNA, TCRdb's TRBD1 call cannot be checked. The CDR3 is 13 amino acids. Germline loops: CDR1 DFQATT, CDR2 SNEGSKA (reference sequence). This CDR3 reads CSAWSGASDTQYF.

V usage is TRBV7-9 and J usage is TRBJ2-1; TCRdb designates TRBD2, a call that cannot be tested without DNA. In germline, CDR1 is SEHNR, CDR2 FQNEAQ (reference sequence). CDR3 length: 16 amino acids. The CDR3 is CASSLVSSGSNNEQFF.

V and J are TRBV19 and TRBJ2-1; TCRdb's D call of TRBD1 is untestable without DNA. The CDR3 is 15 amino acids. Germline V gene sequence: CDR1 LNHDA, CDR2 SQIVND (reference sequence). Here the CDR3 reads CASSRGTGTYNEQFF. Supplemented by reference TRBV19 and TRBJ2-1, the full variable domain reads DGGITQSPKYLFRKEGQNVTLSCEQNLNHDAMYWYRQDPGQGLRLIYYSQIVNDFQKGDIAEGYSVSREKKESFPLTVTSAQKNPTAFYLCASSRGTGTYNEQFFGPGTRLTVL.

This chain joins TRBV20-1 and TRBJ1-4. In germline, CDR1 is DFQATT, CDR2 SNEGSKA (reference sequence). This CDR3 is built from 12 residues. CDR3 residues: CSAGDNNEKLFF.

The J gene is TRBJ2-2, the V gene TRBV6-5; TCRdb's D call of TRBD1 is untestable without DNA. CDR3 size: 16 residues. CDR1 is MNHEY, CDR2 SVGAGI, per germline. CDR3 in amino acids: CASSSRGPPGTGELFF.

The chain combines TRBV11-2 with TRBJ2-1; TCRdb outputs TRBD1, but without DNA this stays unchecked. The length of the CDR3 is 16 residues. Per the germline V gene, CDR1 is SGHAT and CDR2 is FQNNGV. The CDR3 sequence: CASSPRGRGTYNEQFF.

The chain carries TRBV7-2 and TRBJ2-3; TCRdb's D call, TRBD2, is unchecked because there is no DNA. Looked up from germline, CDR1 is SGHTA and CDR2 is FQGNSA. This CDR3 has 16 amino acids. CDR3 region: CASSPTSGSGSDTQYF.

This chain joins TRBV6-1 and TRBJ1-2; TCRdb selects TRBD1, and the lack of DNA leaves this call unchecked. The CDR3 length is 14 residues. Germline V gives CDR1 MNHNS, CDR2 SASEGT. CDR3 region: CASSQGTGPRGYTF.

This chain links TRBV7-2 with TRBJ1-6. The germline CDR1 and CDR2 sequences are SGHTA and FQGNSA. The CDR3 is made up of 14 amino acids. CDR3 sequence reads: CASSLLGGISPLHF.

J is TRBJ2-3 and V is TRBV20-1; TCRdb selects TRBD1, and the lack of DNA leaves this call unchecked. Germline loops: CDR1 DFQATT, CDR2 SNEGSKA (reference sequence). The CDR3 loop spans 15 amino acids. CDR3 protein: CSASRGRGFPDTQYF.

The chain has TRBV7-8 and TRBJ2-1. Germline V CDR1 and CDR2: SGHVS, FQNEAQ. The CDR3 runs to 13 residues. The CDR3 loop is CASSFAGEGVQFF.

The V gene is TRBV28, the J gene TRBJ1-5; the D call of TRBD1 rests on TCRdb alone, since no DNA is present to check it. The CDR3 loop spans 15 amino acids. Germline values: CDR1 MDHEN, CDR2 SYDVKM. CDR3 in amino acids: CASSRRGTSNQPQHF.

The chain joins TRBV5-1 to TRBJ2-2; checking the TCRdb D call of TRBD2 is not possible without DNA. Germline CDR1 reads SGHRS; CDR2 reads YFSETQ. The CDR3 consists of 16 residues. The CDR3 here is CASSLAQARDTGELFF.